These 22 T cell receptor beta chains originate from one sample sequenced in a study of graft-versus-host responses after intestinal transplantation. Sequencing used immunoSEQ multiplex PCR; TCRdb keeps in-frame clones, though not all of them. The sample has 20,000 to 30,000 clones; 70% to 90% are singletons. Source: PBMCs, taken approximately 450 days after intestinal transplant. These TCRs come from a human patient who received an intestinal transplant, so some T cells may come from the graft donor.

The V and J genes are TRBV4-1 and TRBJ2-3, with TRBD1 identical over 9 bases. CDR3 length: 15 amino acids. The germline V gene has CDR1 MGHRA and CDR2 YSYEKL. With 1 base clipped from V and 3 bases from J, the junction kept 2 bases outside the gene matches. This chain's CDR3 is CASSQAGQGTDTQYF. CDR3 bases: TGCGCCAGCAGCCAAGCGGGACAGGGTACAGATACGCAGTATTTT.

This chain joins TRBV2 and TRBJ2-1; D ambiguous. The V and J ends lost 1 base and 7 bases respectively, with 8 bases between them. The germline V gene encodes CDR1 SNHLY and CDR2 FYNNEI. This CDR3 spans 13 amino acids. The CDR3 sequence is CASSEEDQNEQFF. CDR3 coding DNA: TGTGCCAGCAGTGAAGAGGACCAGAATGAGCAGTTCTTC.

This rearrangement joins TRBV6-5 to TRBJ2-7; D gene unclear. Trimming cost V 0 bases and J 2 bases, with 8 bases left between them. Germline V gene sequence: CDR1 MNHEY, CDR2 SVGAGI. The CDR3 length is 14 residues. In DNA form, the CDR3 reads TGTGCCAGCAGTTACTCCGGCAGTCCCTACGAGCAGTACTTC. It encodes CASSYSGSPYEQYF.

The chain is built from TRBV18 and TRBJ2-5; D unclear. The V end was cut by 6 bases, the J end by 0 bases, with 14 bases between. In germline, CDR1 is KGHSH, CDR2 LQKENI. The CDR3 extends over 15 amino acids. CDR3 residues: CASSVNNGYQETQYF. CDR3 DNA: TGTGCCAGCTCCGTAAACAACGGGTACCAAGAGACCCAGTACTTC.

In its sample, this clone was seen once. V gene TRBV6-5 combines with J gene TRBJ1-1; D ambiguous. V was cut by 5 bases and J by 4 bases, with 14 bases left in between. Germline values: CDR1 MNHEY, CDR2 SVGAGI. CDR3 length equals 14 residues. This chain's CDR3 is CASSEYGGVTEAFF. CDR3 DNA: TGTGCCAGCAGTGAATATGGTGGAGTCACTGAAGCTTTCTTT.

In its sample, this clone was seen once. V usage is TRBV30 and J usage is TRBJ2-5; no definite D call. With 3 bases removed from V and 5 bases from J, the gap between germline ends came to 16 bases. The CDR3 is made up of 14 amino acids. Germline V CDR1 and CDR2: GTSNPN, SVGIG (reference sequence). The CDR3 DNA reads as TGTGCCTGGAGCCCCCCGTGGCTTGGGGAGACCCAGTACTTC. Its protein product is CAWSPPWLGETQYF.

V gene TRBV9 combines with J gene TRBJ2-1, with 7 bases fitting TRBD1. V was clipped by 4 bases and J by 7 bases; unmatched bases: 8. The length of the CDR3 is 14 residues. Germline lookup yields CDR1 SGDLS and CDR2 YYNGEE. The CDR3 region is CASSPQTGMNEQFF. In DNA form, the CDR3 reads TGTGCCAGCAGCCCCCAGACAGGGATGAATGAGCAGTTCTTC.

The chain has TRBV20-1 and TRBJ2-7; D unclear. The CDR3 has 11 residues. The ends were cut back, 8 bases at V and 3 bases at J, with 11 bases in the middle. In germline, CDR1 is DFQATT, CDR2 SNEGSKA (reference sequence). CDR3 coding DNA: TGCAGTTCCTCCGACGGCTACGAGCAGTACTTC. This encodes CSSSDGYEQYF.

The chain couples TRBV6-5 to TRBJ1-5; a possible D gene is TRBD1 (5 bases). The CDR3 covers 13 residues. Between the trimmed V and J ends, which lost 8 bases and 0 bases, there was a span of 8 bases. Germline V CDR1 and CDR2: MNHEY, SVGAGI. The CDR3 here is CASGHNSNQPQHF. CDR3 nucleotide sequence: TGTGCCAGCGGACACAATAGCAATCAGCCCCAGCATTTT.

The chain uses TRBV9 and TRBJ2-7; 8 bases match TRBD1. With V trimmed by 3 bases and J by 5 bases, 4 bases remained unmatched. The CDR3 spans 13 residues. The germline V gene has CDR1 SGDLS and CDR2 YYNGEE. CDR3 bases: TGTGCCAGCAGCGCAGGACAGGGTAACGAGCAGTACTTC. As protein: CASSAGQGNEQYF.

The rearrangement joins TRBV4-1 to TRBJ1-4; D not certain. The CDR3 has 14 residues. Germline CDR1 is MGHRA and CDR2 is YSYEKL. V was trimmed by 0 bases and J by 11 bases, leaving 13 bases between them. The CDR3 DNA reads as TGCGCCAGCAGCCAAGATAACGATCGGGAGAAACTGTTTTTT. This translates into CASSQDNDREKLFF.

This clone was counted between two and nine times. For the CDR3, the DNA is TGTGCCAGCAGTTATTCGGGACAGGGCTACGAGCAGTACTTC. It codes for CASSYSGQGYEQYF. This chain uses TRBV27 with TRBJ2-7, with 9 bases fitting TRBD1. J was trimmed by 3 bases and V by 4 bases; bases with no gene match: 4. This CDR3 has 14 amino acids. CDR1 is MNHEY and CDR2 is SMNVEV in the germline V gene (reference sequence).

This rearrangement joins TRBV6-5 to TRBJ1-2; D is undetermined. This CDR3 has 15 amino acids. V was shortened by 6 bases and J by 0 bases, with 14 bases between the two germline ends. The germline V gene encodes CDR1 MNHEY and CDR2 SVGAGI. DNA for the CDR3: TGTGCCAGCAGCGCCAGCGGGCCCTCTAACTATGGCTACACCTTC. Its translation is CASSASGPSNYGYTF.

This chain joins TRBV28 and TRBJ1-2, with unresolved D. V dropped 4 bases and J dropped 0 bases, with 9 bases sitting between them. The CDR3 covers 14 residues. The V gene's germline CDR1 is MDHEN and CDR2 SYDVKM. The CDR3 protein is CASSSDGSNYGYTF. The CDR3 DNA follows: TGTGCCAGCAGTTCCGACGGTTCTAACTATGGCTACACCTTC.

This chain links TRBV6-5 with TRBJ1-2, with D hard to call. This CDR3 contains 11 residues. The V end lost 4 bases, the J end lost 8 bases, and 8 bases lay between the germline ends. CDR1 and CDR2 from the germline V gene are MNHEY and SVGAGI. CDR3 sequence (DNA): TGTGCCAGCAGTTTTCGTGGGGGCTACACCTTC. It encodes CASSFRGGYTF.

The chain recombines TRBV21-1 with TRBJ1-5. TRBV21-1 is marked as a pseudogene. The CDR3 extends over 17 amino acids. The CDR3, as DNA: TGTGCCAGCAGCAGAGTTATTGGGACCGAGGGGAATCAGCCCCAGCATTTT. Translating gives CASSRVIGTEGNQPQHF.

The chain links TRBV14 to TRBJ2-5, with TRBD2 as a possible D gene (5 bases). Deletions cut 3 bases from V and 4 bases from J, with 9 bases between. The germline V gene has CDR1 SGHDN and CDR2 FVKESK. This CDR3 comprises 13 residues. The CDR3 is CASSQGSRETQYF. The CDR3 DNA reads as TGTGCCAGCAGCCAGGGGAGTCGAGAGACCCAGTACTTC.

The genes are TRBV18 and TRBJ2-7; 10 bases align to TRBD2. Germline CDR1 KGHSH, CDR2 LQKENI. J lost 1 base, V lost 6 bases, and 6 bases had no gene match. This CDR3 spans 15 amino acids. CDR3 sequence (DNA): TGTGCCAGCTCGCCGCTAGCGGGAGAATCCTACGAGCAGTACTTC. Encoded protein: CASSPLAGESYEQYF.

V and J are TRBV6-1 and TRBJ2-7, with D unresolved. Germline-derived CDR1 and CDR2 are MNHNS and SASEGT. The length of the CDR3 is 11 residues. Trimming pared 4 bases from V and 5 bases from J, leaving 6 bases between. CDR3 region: CASSVRNEQYF. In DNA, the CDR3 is TGTGCCAGCAGTGTGAGGAACGAGCAGTACTTC.

This chain's CDR3 is CASSLEFQETQYF. CDR3 bases: TGTGCCAGCAGCTTGGAGTTCCAAGAGACCCAGTACTTC. J is TRBJ2-5 and V is TRBV11-2, with no clear D. This CDR3 has 13 amino acids. The V end lost 3 bases, the J end lost 1 base, and 6 bases lay between the germline ends. Germline assignment: CDR1 SGHAT and CDR2 FQNNGV.

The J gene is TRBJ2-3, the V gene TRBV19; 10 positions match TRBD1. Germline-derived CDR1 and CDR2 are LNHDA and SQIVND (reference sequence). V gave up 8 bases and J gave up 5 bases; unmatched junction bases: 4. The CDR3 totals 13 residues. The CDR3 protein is CASLDRGQDTQYF. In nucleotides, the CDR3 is TGTGCCAGTTTAGACAGGGGGCAAGATACGCAGTATTTT.

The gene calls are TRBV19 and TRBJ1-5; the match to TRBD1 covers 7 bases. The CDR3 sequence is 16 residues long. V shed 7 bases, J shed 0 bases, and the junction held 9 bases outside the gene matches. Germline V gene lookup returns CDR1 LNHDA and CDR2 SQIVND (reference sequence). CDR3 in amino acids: CASKWRGLDSNQPQHF. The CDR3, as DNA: TGTGCCAGTAAGTGGAGGGGGCTGGATAGCAATCAGCCCCAGCATTTT.